This is a list of T cell receptor beta chains from one sample in a study of shared clonotypes between healthy human individuals. TCRdb's copy holds only in-frame clones and misses some; the assay was immunoSEQ multiplex PCR. Among 1,100,000 or so clones listed, around 78% were seen once. Sequencing was done on a sample of memory CD4+ T cells from PBMCs. Receptors originate from a man aged 18 to 30 in good health. Some clones in this sample may be carry-over from other donors' samples. Both conserved end residues are part of each CDR3.

J gene,V gene,CDR3 protein
TRBJ1-5,TRBV21-1,CASSKSSNQPQHF
TRBJ2-1,TRBV11-3,CASSFIAGRQFF
TRBJ2-7,TRBV7-2,CASSLALGPLYEQYF
TRBJ1-1,TRBV10-3,CAISGTITGNTEAFF
TRBJ2-3,TRBV5-1,CASSRERGATDTQYF
TRBJ1-2,TRBV29-1,CSVGGPYGYTF
TRBJ1-1,TRBV9,CASSVVGQNTEAFF
TRBJ1-2,TRBV19,CASSAKGGYTF
TRBJ2-7,TRBV13,CASSLGLWGGSEEQYF
TRBJ2-5,TRBV19,CASSIGTGVTQYF
TRBJ1-2,TRBV6-4,CASGGAANYGYTF
TRBJ2-5,TRBV19,CASTSPSTETQYF
TRBJ2-1,TRBV7-9,CASSSSTGSEQFF
TRBJ1-4,TRBV28,CASSLQGRGPDEKLFF
TRBJ2-5,TRBV6-1,CASSDRETQYF
TRBJ2-3,TRBV9,CASSPLGGSTDTQYF
TRBJ2-5,TRBV9,CASSGLTGGEETQYF
TRBJ2-7,TRBV27,CASSLSIGPNSYEQYF
TRBJ2-5,TRBV18,CASSPPGTKKETQYF
TRBJ2-2,TRBV5-1,CASSLAQGWSGELFF
TRBJ2-1,TRBV4-1,CASSRGTAIQNNEQFF
TRBJ1-2,TRBV28,CASSKWEDGYTF
TRBJ2-7,TRBV28,CASSFRRAAFYEQYF
TRBJ1-1,TRBV6-1,CASIAGGGGTEAFF
-,TRBV30,CAWSVGGRSYEQYF
TRBJ2-7,TRBV2,CASSETRGAYEQYF
TRBJ1-4,TRBV5-1,CASSSNTQDYEKLFF
TRBJ2-7,TRBV30,CAWSPMGGSYEQYF
TRBJ2-3,TRBV10-3,CAISERGLKGTDTQYF
TRBJ2-2,TRBV6-1,CATRDGLYTGELFF
TRBJ2-2,TRBV5-1,CASSLASWGDTGELFF
TRBJ2-3,TRBV28,CASSLWVALRGESTDTQYF
TRBJ2-5,TRBV27,CASSPGTLLGETQYF
TRBJ2-3,TRBV11-3,CASSPGRAGGTDTQYF
TRBJ2-5,TRBV7-6,CASSLLLGGVQETQYF
TRBJ2-3,TRBV7-3,CASSFAVGSTDTQYF
TRBJ1-4,TRBV29-1,CSVGRGGGEKLFF
TRBJ1-1,TRBV18,CASSPSRNWQGANTEAFF
TRBJ2-3,TRBV11-3,CASSLEAGTDTQYF
TRBJ2-7,TRBV5-6,CASSFTGSSNYEQYF
TRBJ2-3,TRBV2,CASSAGTDTQYF
TRBJ2-2,TRBV6-1,CASSELGLGLNTGELFF
TRBJ1-1,TRBV5-6,CASSLDMSEAFF
TRBJ2-5,TRBV19,CASSKQGEETQYF
TRBJ1-1,TRBV5-1,CASSLVGREDTEAFF
TRBJ1-1,TRBV2,CASEPSPNLGAFF
TRBJ2-1,TRBV9,CASSARTSDHNEQFF
TRBJ2-7,TRBV9,CASSVGDSLYEQYF
TRBJ2-3,TRBV9,CASSVRAFGTDTQYF
TRBJ2-2,TRBV11-2,CASSWGSGRSGELFF
TRBJ1-1,TRBV12-5,CASGISGAEGEAFF
TRBJ2-1,TRBV5-1,CATKKGASGIDEQFF
TRBJ2-3,TRBV5-4,CASSSAGGESDTQYF
TRBJ2-7,TRBV6-1,CASLFRDIAYEQYF
TRBJ2-3,TRBV28,CASSEQGGYTDTQYF
TRBJ2-2,TRBV9,CASSPRQGATGELFF
TRBJ2-1,TRBV7-2,CASSLAASGRVNNEQFF
TRBJ1-1,TRBV4-2,CASSQRDRLNTEAFF
TRBJ2-4,TRBV11-2,CASSLEIDIQYF